This T cell receptor (beta chain) derives from a study of shared clonotypes between healthy human individuals (dated by TCRdb to about 2020). Background for the entire study: The cohort comprised a couple of women and a few men aged 18 to 49 years. To estimate repertoire size and how much clonotype sharing occurs between individuals, the study deeply sequenced the blood TCR repertoires of roughly 5 healthy adults. To increase sequencing depth and limit assay-specific biases, TCR repertoire library preparation and sequencing were carried out by different laboratories using diverse techniques. Between about 0.9 and 9 billion PBMCs per donor were obtained by leukapheresis. General findings and caveats noted by the study authors: Pairwise subsampling led to the expectation that sequencing depth would affect the degree of clonotype sharing among donors. The genetic and exposure-history diversity represented was limited by the small number of donors. Sampling was restricted to blood, and TCR repertoires in tissue are likely to differ from TCR repertoires in blood.

The donors were healthy, HIV-negative adults with no recently reported acute infections or vaccinations. All donors were Caucasian adults living in Nashville, Tennessee, USA. For unsorted samples, approximately 89 million PBMCs were counted, and genomic DNA was extracted using the QIAamp DNA Blood Mini kit. Blood was obtained by leukapheresis, after which PBMCs were separated by Ficoll-Histopaque density gradient centrifugation and cryopreserved in liquid nitrogen vapor phase. TCR CDR3 regions were amplified from genomic DNA by multiplex PCR using the deep immunoSEQ assay. Genomic DNA extracted from each cell subset was distributed evenly over all wells of several immunoSEQ 96-well plates, and each plate served as one replicate. For unsorted PBMC, each replicate PCR was loaded with approximately 300 ng genomic DNA, equivalent to some 27,000 T cell genomes. Unsorted PBMC genomic DNA was sequenced across ten immunoSEQ deep assay plates. The purified libraries were quantified using a Qubit 3.0 fluorometer, sized with a Bioanalyzer 2100, and then quantified again using the KAPA Library Quantification kit. Every immunoSEQ 96-well plate was sequenced on a dedicated single-read 150-cycle Illumina NextSeq 550 flow cell. The paper's data handling went like this. The immunoSEQ output contained only junctional sequences without quality scores, so filtering could not match that applied to full-length reads. To assign V/J genes and CDR3, sequences were annotated against IMGT germline references using PyIR, a Python wrapper for IgBLAST v1.9. Any read was removed if the V/J assignment was weak (E-value above 1e-6), the CDR3 was missing, or the read contained stop codons, out-of-frame junctions, or ambiguous translated residues. V3J clonotypes were defined by identical inferred V gene, J gene, and CDR3 amino acid sequence. To compute the percentage overlap between repertoires, the number of shared unique clonotypes was divided by the size of the smaller repertoire. Three approaches were used to assess repertoire richness: RTK rarefaction, the Chao1 estimator, and Recon v2.1 estimates of unobserved clonotypes. TCRdb re-hosts the immuneACCESS table, in-frame sequences only. Its copies lack some clones; in the studies checked, an unresolved V gene accounts for under half of them, and the cause for the rest is not known. The D gene and trimming were derived from the DNA, and the V and J assignments and clone size from that table. The sample includes around 480,000 clones, with around 79% observed a single time. In total, the top ten clones hold about 12% of the sample.

The CDR3 numbers 16 residues from cysteine through phenylalanine. Only the CDR3 DNA is retained, 48 bases long and in frame from the first base. Compared with germline, V lacks 1 base and J lacks 7 bases; bases without a gene match: 8. CDR1 and CDR2 were assigned from the germline V gene as SNHLY and FYNNEI. To note about this clone: Its antigen is unknown. There are no base qualities to consult, and no much larger clone falls within one base.

The chain uses TRBV2 and TRBJ1-2; 11 junctional bases match TRBD1. The receptor was isolated from a middle-aged woman in good health. Some clones in this sample may be carry-over from other donors' samples. Sequences were obtained from PBMCs. CDR3 reads: CASSEGGTGGSFGYTF. Here is the DNA: TGTGCCAGCAGTGAAGGTGGGACAGGGGGTTCCTTTGGCTACACCTTC.